The clone carrying this TCR beta chain was picked up one time. The CDR3 loop spans 17 amino acids. The germline V gene has CDR1 SGHVS and CDR2 FQNEAQ. V was shortened by 1 base and J by 0 bases, with 16 bases between the two germline ends. The data belong to a study of cytomegalovirus exposure and HLA in healthy donors. Primers included in the PCR were 60 Vbeta and 13 Jbeta primers. Some clones are missing from TCRdb's copy, which holds only in-frame ones; the method was immunoSEQ multiplex PCR. The sample yields around 130,000 clones, around 77% seen once. Material for sequencing was PBMCs. The chain uses TRBV7-8 and TRBJ2-7, with a possible D match to TRBD1 (5 bases). This clonotype originated in a man aged 50 to 60 in good health and CMV-seronegative. This CDR3 is CASSLGWTRAVSYEQYF. The CDR3 nucleotides read TGTGCCAGCAGCTTAGGCTGGACCAGGGCGGTCTCCTACGAGCAGTACTTC.